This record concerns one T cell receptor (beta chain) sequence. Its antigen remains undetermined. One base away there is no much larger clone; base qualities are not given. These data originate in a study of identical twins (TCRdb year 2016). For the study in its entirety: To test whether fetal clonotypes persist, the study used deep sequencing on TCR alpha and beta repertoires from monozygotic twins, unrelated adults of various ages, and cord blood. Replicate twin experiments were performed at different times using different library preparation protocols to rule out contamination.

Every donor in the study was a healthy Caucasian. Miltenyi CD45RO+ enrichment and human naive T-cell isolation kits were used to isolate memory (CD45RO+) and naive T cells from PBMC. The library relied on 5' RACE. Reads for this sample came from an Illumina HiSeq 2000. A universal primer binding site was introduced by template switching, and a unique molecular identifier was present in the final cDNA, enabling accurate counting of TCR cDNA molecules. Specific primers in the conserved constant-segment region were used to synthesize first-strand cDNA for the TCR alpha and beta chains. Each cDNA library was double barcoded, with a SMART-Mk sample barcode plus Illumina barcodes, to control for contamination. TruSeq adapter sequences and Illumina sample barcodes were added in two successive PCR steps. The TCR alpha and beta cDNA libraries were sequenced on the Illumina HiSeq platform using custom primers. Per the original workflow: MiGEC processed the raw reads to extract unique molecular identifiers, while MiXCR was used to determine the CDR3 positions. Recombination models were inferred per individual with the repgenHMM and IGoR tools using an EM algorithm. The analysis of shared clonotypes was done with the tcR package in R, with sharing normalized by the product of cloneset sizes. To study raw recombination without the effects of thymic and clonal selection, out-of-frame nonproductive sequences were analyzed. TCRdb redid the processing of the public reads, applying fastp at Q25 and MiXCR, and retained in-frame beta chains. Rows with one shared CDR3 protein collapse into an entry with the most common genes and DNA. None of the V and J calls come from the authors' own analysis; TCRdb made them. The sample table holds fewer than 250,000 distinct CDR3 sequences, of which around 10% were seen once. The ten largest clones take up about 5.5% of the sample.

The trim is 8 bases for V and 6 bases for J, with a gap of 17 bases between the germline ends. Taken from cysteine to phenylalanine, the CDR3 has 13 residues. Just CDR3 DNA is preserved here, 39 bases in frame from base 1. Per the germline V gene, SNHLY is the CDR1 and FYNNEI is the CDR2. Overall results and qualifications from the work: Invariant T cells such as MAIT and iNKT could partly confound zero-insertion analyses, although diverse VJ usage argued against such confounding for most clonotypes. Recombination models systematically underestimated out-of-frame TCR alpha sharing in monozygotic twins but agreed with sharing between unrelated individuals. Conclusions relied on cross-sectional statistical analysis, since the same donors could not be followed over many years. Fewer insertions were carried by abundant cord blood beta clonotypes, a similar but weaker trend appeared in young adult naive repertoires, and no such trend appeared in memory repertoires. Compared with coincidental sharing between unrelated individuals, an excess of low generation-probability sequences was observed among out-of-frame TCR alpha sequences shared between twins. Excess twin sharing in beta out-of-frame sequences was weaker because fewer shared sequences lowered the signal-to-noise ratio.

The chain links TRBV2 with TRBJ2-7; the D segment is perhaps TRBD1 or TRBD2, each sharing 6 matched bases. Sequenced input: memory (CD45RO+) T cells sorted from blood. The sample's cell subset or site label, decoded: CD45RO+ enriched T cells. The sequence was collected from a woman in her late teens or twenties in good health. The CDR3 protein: CASVGGLLSEQYF. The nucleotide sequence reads TGTGCCAGCGTAGGGGGGCTCCTGAGCGAGCAGTACTTC.